This passage covers 13 T cell receptor beta chains from one sample sequenced in a study of cytomegalovirus exposure and HLA in healthy donors (TCRdb year 2017). Receptor libraries were prepared by the immunoSEQ multiplex PCR assay. For the multiplex PCR, a mixture combining 60 forward primers for TCR Vbeta segments and 13 reverse primers for TCR Jbeta segments was used. What TCRdb holds here is the immuneACCESS table cut down to in-frame rearrangements. Part of the clones is not present; checked against another copy, under half of the missing clones reflect an unresolved V gene, and the others are unexplained. Present in this sample are 80,000 to 130,000 clones, about 74% of which were seen just once. Jointly, the top ten make up about 4.5% of the sample. The specimen was PBMCs. The source is a woman aged 18 to 35 in good health and CMV-seropositive.

Only one count was recorded for this clone. The rearrangement links TRBV28 to TRBJ1-1, with a weak D call TRBD1 (6 bases). Germline CDR1 reads MDHEN; CDR2 reads SYDVKM. The CDR3 runs to 16 residues. Trimming removed 2 bases from V and 5 bases from J, with 18 bases in between. The CDR3: CASSLGRQAGVTEAFF. The DNA for the CDR3 is TGTGCCAGCAGTTTAGGAAGACAGGCCGGAGTGACTGAAGCTTTCTTT.

The chain carries TRBV5-1 and TRBJ1-1; D possibly corresponds to TRBD1 (5 bases). V lost 4 bases to trimming and J lost 0 bases, with 19 bases between them. Per the germline V gene, CDR1 is SGHRS and CDR2 is YFSETQ. The CDR3 length is 17 residues. CDR3 nucleotides: TGCGCCAGCAGCGGCGACAGTCCTTGGGATCTGAACACTGAAGCTTTCTTT. Translated: CASSGDSPWDLNTEAFF.

This chain connects TRBV6-4 to TRBJ2-3; D not resolved. Per germline, CDR1 MRHNA and CDR2 SNTAGT. The V end was cut by 4 bases, the J end by 6 bases, with 11 bases between. The CDR3 runs 13 residues. DNA for the CDR3: TGTGCCAGCAGTGGTGAAACTTCGGATACGCAGTATTTT. This encodes CASSGETSDTQYF.

In its sample, this clone was seen once. V and J are TRBV7-2 and TRBJ1-5; TRBD1 matches at 7 bases. This CDR3 region has 16 residues. CDR1 SGHTA and CDR2 FQGNSA come from the germline V gene. The V gene end was trimmed by 4 bases and the J gene end by 0 bases; junction bases not matched to a gene: 6. CDR3 in DNA: TGTGCCAGCAGCTATTCGGGACAGTATAGCAATCAGCCCCAGCATTTT. Protein product: CASSYSGQYSNQPQHF.

The chain carries TRBV6-5 and TRBJ2-7, with 8 bases fitting TRBD1. The ends lost 0 bases at V and 3 bases at J; junction bases unmatched: 7. This CDR3 has 16 residues. Per the germline V gene, CDR1 is MNHEY and CDR2 is SVGAGI. Here the CDR3 DNA reads TGTGCCAGCAGTTACTCTGTACAGGGGGGAATCTACGAGCAGTACTTC. This codes for CASSYSVQGGIYEQYF.

This clone was observed once. The genes are TRBV7-8 and TRBJ2-7; no firm D call. Germline CDR1 and CDR2: SGHVS and FQNEAQ. The germline V and J ends were trimmed by 6 bases and 3 bases, with 18 bases remaining between them. There are 15 residues in the CDR3. The CDR3 coding sequence is TGTGCCAGCAGACCCCCGGAGAGGCCCGACTACGAGCAGTACTTC. Translating gives CASRPPERPDYEQYF.

There are a few counts of this clone. This chain uses TRBV15 with TRBJ2-7, with TRBD1 identical over 7 bases. V dropped 1 base and J dropped 6; count of bases not matched to a gene: 6. CDR1 is LNHNV, CDR2 YYDKDF, per germline (reference sequence). The CDR3 has 14 residues. CDR3 residues: CATSRGLQGSEQYF. CDR3 nucleotide sequence: TGTGCCACCAGCAGAGGGCTACAGGGGAGCGAGCAGTACTTC.

The chain recombines TRBV19 with TRBJ1-1; D gene uncertain. Germline loops: CDR1 LNHDA, CDR2 SQIVND (reference sequence). This CDR3 is built from 14 residues. Trimming left V 1 base short and J 4 bases short, with 10 bases between. The CDR3 DNA is TGTGCCAGTAGTATAGGGAACCGGGGCACTGAAGCTTTCTTT. Translating gives CASSIGNRGTEAFF.

This chain connects TRBV4-3 to TRBJ2-5; a weak D match, TRBD1 (6 bases). Germline values: CDR1 LGHNA, CDR2 YSLEER. V gave up 0 bases and J gave up 7 bases, with 12 bases separating them. The CDR3 runs to 14 residues. CDR3 bases: TGCGCCAGCAGCCAAGACAGGGGAAGCAGGACCCAGTACTTC. Translation: CASSQDRGSRTQYF.

This clone was observed a single time. The chain carries TRBV5-1 and TRBJ2-7, with D possibly being TRBD2 (6 bases). Trimming stripped 4 bases from V and 1 base from J, with 12 bases between. Germline CDR1 is SGHRS and CDR2 is YFSETQ. The CDR3 consists of 14 residues. CDR3 amino acids: CASSTSGLSYEQYF. CDR3 coding DNA: TGCGCCAGCAGCACCTCGGGACTGTCCTACGAGCAGTACTTC.

This rearrangement joins TRBV20-1 to TRBJ2-7; D gene unclear. The germline gives CDR1 DFQATT, CDR2 SNEGSKA (reference sequence). CDR3 size: 11 residues. Trimming shortened V by 6 bases and J by 5 bases, and 11 bases separated the two germline ends. CDR3 nucleotide sequence: TGCAGTGCCAATCTAGTGGACGAGCAGTACTTC. Its protein product is CSANLVDEQYF.

A few counts support this clone. The J gene is TRBJ2-3, the V gene TRBV11-3; TRBD1 aligns across 7 bases. CDR1 and CDR2 (germline): SGHNT, YENEEA. There are 16 residues in the CDR3. V was pared by 5 bases and J by 1 base, with 9 bases of the junction left unmatched. The CDR3 is CASSRADTGGTDTQYF. As DNA, the CDR3 is TGTGCCAGCAGCCGCGCAGATACAGGGGGCACAGATACGCAGTATTTT.

The CDR3 region has the DNA TGTGCCAGCAGCCAGATAACCGGGACTGGGTTTAAGGACTCCTACAATGAGCAGTTCTTC. It specifies CASSQITGTGFKDSYNEQFF. The chain combines TRBV4-2 with TRBJ2-1, with D possibly matching TRBD2 (6 bases). Trimming took 3 bases from V and 0 from J, leaving 24 bases between them. The germline CDR1 and CDR2 sequences are LGHNA and YNFKEQ. This CDR3 is built from 20 residues.